This T cell receptor beta chain derives from a study of T-cell reconstitution after alpha-beta-depleted transplantation in children. Broader study findings: Surviving recipient cells, namely T cells and thymic progenitors, were the source of high day-60 TCRbeta diversity in some patients. After one year, T-cell counts and TCRbeta diversity mostly came from new T cells. Several hundred expanded graft clones reportedly gave rise to the alpha-beta T cells present about two months after transplant.

This clonotype was counted only a few times. Its cognate antigen is unknown. The TCRbeta library incorporated unique molecular identifiers. In TCRdb, the PCR reads were re-called with MiXCR into one record per CDR3 protein. The sample includes approximately 120,000 distinct CDR3 sequences, around 9.8% of them seen just once. Trimming removed 2 bases from V and 4 bases from J; junction bases left unmatched: 13. The germline gives CDR1 DFQATT, CDR2 SNEGSKA (reference sequence). This CDR3 spans 18 amino acids. V usage is TRBV20-1 and J usage is TRBJ2-1; 11 bases align to TRBD2. The sequence was collected from a girl less than two years old who had a stem cell transplant for combined immunodeficiency, so the T cells may come from the graft donor. The starting material was PBMCs, mostly from graft donor cells, obtained 180 days after TCRalphabeta/CD19-depleted stem cell transplant. CDR3 amino acids: CSARPLPRGTSGYNEQFF. The CDR3 region has the DNA TGCAGTGCTAGACCGCTTCCGAGGGGGACTAGCGGTTACAATGAGCAGTTCTTC.